This entry features one TCR beta chain sequence. The germline V gene has CDR1 SGHRS and CDR2 YFSETQ. The CDR3 has 17 amino acids. Trimming pared 5 bases from V and 3 bases from J, leaving 21 bases between. This record belongs to a study of blood T cell repertoires in COVID-19. Study background: Donors in the United States, Italy and Spain gave samples during acute or convalescent COVID-19.

In the source study's methods: For nucleated cells, counts were estimated from reference gene primer amplification. Clones were sequenced by immunoSEQ multiplex PCR, and TCRdb holds only the in-frame ones, with some missing. The V and J calls and clone size come from that table; D and trimming were worked out from the DNA. The sample has roughly 77,000 clones, approximately 90% seen once. Material: peripheral blood. The chain uses TRBV5-1 and TRBJ2-1; D may be TRBD1 (6 bases). This TCR derives from a man in his fifties with active COVID-19. CDR3 DNA sequence: TGCGCCAGCAGTTGGGGGCCGACGGGGACGGACTACAATGAGCAGTTCTTC. This gives the protein CASSWGPTGTDYNEQFF.